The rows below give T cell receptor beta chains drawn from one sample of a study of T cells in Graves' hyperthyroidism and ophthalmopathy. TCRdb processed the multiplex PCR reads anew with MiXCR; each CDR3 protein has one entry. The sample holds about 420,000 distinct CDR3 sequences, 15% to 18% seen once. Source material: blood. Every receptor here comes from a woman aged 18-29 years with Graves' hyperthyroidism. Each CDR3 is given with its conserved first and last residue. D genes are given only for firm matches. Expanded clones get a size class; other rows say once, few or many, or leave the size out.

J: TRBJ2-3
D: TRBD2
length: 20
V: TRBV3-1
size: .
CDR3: CASSQDETSVRLGFQDTQYF
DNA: TGTGCCAGCAGCCAAGACGAGACTAGCGTTCGACTGGGCTTCCAAGATACGCAGTATTTT

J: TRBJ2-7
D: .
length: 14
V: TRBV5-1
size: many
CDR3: CASSLRGGSYEQYF
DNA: TGCGCCAGCAGCCTCAGGGGGGGCTCCTACGAGCAGTACTTC

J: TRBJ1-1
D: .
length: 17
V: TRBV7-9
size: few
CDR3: CASSYPLLRGGYTEAFF
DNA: TGTGCCAGCAGCTACCCCCTTTTAAGGGGCGGATACACTGAAGCTTTCTTT

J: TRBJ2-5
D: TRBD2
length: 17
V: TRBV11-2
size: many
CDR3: CASSSYTKLAGIETQYF
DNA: TGTGCCAGCAGCTCCTACACCAAACTAGCGGGGATCGAGACCCAGTACTTC

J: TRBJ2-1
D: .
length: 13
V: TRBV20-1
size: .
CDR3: CSASHGSNNEQFF
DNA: TGCAGTGCTAGCCACGGCAGTAACAATGAGCAGTTCTTC

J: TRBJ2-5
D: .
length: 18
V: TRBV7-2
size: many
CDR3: CASSENPPAKGQPGTQYF
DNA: TGTGCCAGCAGCGAGAACCCACCAGCCAAGGGTCAACCAGGGACCCAGTACTTC

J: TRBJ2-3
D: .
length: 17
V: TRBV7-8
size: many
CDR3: CASSLPGFGMGTDTQYF
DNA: TGTGCCAGCAGCTTACCGGGCTTCGGCATGGGCACAGATACGCAGTATTTT

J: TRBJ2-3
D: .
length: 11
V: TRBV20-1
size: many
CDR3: CSAREGDTQYF
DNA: TGCAGTGCTAGAGAGGGAGATACGCAGTATTTT

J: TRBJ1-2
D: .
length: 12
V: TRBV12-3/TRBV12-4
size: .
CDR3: CASRSLNYGYTF
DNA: TGTGCCAGCAGGAGCCTTAACTATGGCTACACCTTC

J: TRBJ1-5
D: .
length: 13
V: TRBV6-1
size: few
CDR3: CASRHRDNQPQHF
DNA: TGTGCCAGCAGACACAGAGATAATCAGCCCCAGCATTTT

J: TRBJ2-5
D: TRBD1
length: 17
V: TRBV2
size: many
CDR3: CASSYYGVQGSQETQYF
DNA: TGTGCCAGCAGTTACTACGGGGTACAGGGGTCTCAAGAGACCCAGTACTTC